These 18 T cell receptor beta chains were sequenced from one sample in a study of blood T cell repertoires in COVID-19. The method was immunoSEQ multiplex PCR; TCRdb's version includes in-frame clones alone and lacks a portion of them. The top ten clones hold 0.9% to 1.1% of a sample with 300,000 to 400,000 clones, approximately 90% of them seen once. The sample comprised PBMCs or T cells enriched from blood (not recorded which). The receptors were gathered from a young man who had recovered from COVID-19.

The chain recombines TRBV7-9 with TRBJ1-1; maybe TRBD1 (5 bases). Germline values: CDR1 SEHNR, CDR2 FQNEAQ (reference sequence). Trimming removed 6 bases from V and 0 bases from J, with 14 bases in between. This CDR3 spans 15 amino acids. The CDR3 is CASRKGPGMNTEAFF. Here the CDR3 DNA reads TGTGCCAGCAGAAAGGGGCCAGGGATGAACACTGAAGCTTTCTTT.

The rearrangement links TRBV3-1 (or the pseudogene TRBV3-2) to TRBJ2-1; TRBD2 aligns across 8 bases. The J segment lost 4 bases and the V segment lost 4 bases, leaving 6 bases of the junction unmatched. CDR1 and CDR2 from the germline V gene are LGHDT and YNNKEL (reference sequence). The CDR3 sequence is 15 residues long. This CDR3 is CASSPSGSGYNEQFF. The CDR3 DNA sequence: TGTGCCAGCAGCCCCAGCGGGAGCGGATACAATGAGCAGTTCTTC.

The chain combines TRBV9 with TRBJ1-4; D perhaps matches TRBD1 (6 bases). Trimming left V 4 bases short and J 4 bases short, with 23 bases between. CDR3 length: 18 amino acids. Germline CDR1 reads SGDLS; CDR2 reads YYNGEE. The CDR3 nucleotides read TGTGCCAGCAGCACCGAATTAACAGGGATCGAGGTTAATGAAAAACTGTTTTTT. As protein: CASSTELTGIEVNEKLFF. The complete variable domain, with remaining parts taken from reference TRBV9 and TRBJ1-4, reads DSGVTQTPKHLITATGQRVTLRCSPRSGDLSVYWYQQSLDQGLQFLIQYYNGEERAKGNILERFSAQQFPDLHSELNLSSLELGDSALYFCASSTELTGIEVNEKLFFGSGTQLSVL.

The chain is built from TRBV2 and TRBJ2-7; 9 bases map to TRBD2. Germline CDR1 is SNHLY and CDR2 is FYNNEI. The CDR3 has 14 residues. J gave up 4 bases and V 10 bases, and 11 bases lay outside the gene matches. This chain's CDR3 is CATTDSGSHYEQYF. The CDR3 nucleotides are TGTGCCACAACGGATAGCGGGAGTCATTACGAGCAGTACTTC. Full variable domain (outside the CDR3, taken from reference TRBV2 and TRBJ2-7): EPEVTQTPSHQVTQMGQEVILRCVPISNHLYFYWYRQILGQKVEFLVSFYNNEISEKSEIFDDQFSVERPDGSNFTLKIRSTKLEDSAMYFCATTDSGSHYEQYFGPGTRLTVT.

The J gene is TRBJ1-4, the V gene TRBV27, with 10 bases matching TRBD1. Trimming at V came to 10 bases and at J to 0 bases, leaving 17 bases not matched to a gene. CDR3 length: 19 amino acids. CDR1 is MNHEY, CDR2 SMNVEV, per germline (reference sequence). The CDR3: CAIRSGTGDPPATNEKLFF. CDR3 sequence (DNA): TGTGCCATCCGCAGTGGGACAGGGGATCCCCCTGCAACTAATGAAAAACTGTTTTTT.

The table lists this clone with a count of one. This chain uses TRBV29-1 with TRBJ2-4; 9 nucleotides match TRBD1. Germline V gene lookup returns CDR1 SQVTM and CDR2 ANQGSEA. Trimming took 7 bases from V and 3 from J; bases not matched to a gene: 10. The CDR3 consists of 15 residues. CDR3 nucleotides: TGCAGCGCAACAACAGGGGGCGGTGGCAAAAACATTCAGTACTTC. Its translation is CSATTGGGGKNIQYF. The full variable domain, rest sourced from reference TRBV29-1 and TRBJ2-4, is SAVISQKPSRDICQRGTSLTIQCQVDSQVTMMFWYRQQPGQSLTLIATANQGSEATYESGFVIDKFPISRPNLTFSTLTVSNMSPEDSSIYLCSATTGGGGKNIQYFGAGTRLSVL.

The CDR3 loop reads CASSPRRGSYEQYF. CDR3 coding DNA: TGTGCCAGCAGCCCCCGGCGGGGCTCCTACGAGCAGTACTTC. The genes are TRBV6-5 and TRBJ2-7; D perhaps matches TRBD2 (6 bases). The V end was cut by 6 bases, the J end by 0 bases, with 12 bases between. CDR1 MNHEY and CDR2 SVGAGI come from the germline V gene. The CDR3 is 14 amino acids.

J is TRBJ1-6 and V is TRBV4-3; 7 positions agree with TRBD1. Germline assignment: CDR1 LGHNA and CDR2 YSLEER. The trim removed 1 base at V and 4 bases at J, leaving 7 bases unmatched. This CDR3 has 17 amino acids. The CDR3, as DNA: TGCGCCAGCAGCCAAGGACAGGGTGGTGTTTATAATTCACCCCTCCACTTT. Its protein product is CASSQGQGGVYNSPLHF.

This rearrangement joins TRBV7-6 to TRBJ1-1; 9 positions match TRBD1. Trimming removed 8 bases from V and 0 bases from J; junction bases left unmatched: 13. CDR1 SGHVS and CDR2 FNYEAQ come from the germline V gene. This CDR3 has 17 amino acids. CDR3 residues: CASLPGTGWILNTEAFF. In DNA form, the CDR3 reads TGTGCCAGCCTTCCCGGGACAGGGTGGATTTTGAACACTGAAGCTTTCTTT. Using reference TRBV7-6 and TRBJ1-1 for the parts outside the CDR3, the full variable domain is GAGVSQSPRYKVTKRGQDVALRCDPISGHVSLYWYRQALGQGPEFLTYFNYEAQQDKSGLPNDRFSAERPEGSISTLTIQRTEQRDSAMYRCASLPGTGWILNTEAFFGQGTRLTVV.

On this clone: The sample has other DNA sequences that encode this CDR3 too. The chain couples TRBV6-4 to TRBJ1-6, with D possibly matching TRBD1 (6 bases). Germline CDR1 is MRHNA and CDR2 is SNTAGT. V shed 3 bases and J shed 7 bases, with 10 bases lying between them. The CDR3 spans 14 residues. The chain's CDR3 is CASSEGTRNSPLHF. CDR3 DNA sequence: TGTGCCAGCAGTGAAGGGACACGCAATTCACCCCTCCACTTT.

The chain is built from TRBV30 and TRBJ2-3, with 7 nucleotides matching TRBD2. Germline V gene data show CDR1 as GTSNPN and CDR2 as SVGIG (reference sequence). There are 14 residues in the CDR3. Unmatched junction bases numbered 6, after V lost 3 bases and J lost 3 bases. CDR3 nucleotide sequence: TGTGCCTGGAGCGGCGGGAGTGGGACAGATACGCAGTATTTT. This codes for CAWSGGSGTDTQYF.

The V and J genes are TRBV20-1 and TRBJ2-1; D is perhaps TRBD1 (5 bases). The CDR3 runs 10 residues. Trimming removed 7 bases at V and 4 bases at J, with 5 bases between. The germline V gene encodes CDR1 DFQATT and CDR2 SNEGSKA (reference sequence). The CDR3 DNA follows: TGCAGTGGACAGTACAATGAGCAGTTCTTC. This translates into CSGQYNEQFF.

This chain uses TRBV28 with TRBJ2-6, with 12 bases aligning to TRBD2. Per the germline V gene, CDR1 is MDHEN and CDR2 is SYDVKM. The ends lost 10 bases at V and 1 base at J; junction bases unmatched: 5. There are 16 residues in the CDR3. CDR3 DNA sequence: TGTGCCACCAGGACTAGCGGGACTTCTGGGGCCAACGTCCTGACTTTC. Amino acid sequence: CATRTSGTSGANVLTF.

J is TRBJ2-1 and V is TRBV7-2, with 7 bases fitting TRBD2. The germline CDR1 and CDR2 sequences are SGHTA and FQGNSA. The CDR3 contains 13 residues. After removal of 7 bases from V and 7 bases from J, the junction contained 7 bases not matched to a gene. The DNA of the CDR3 is TGTGCCAGCACCCATGGGACTACTAATGAGCAGTTCTTC. Encoded protein: CASTHGTTNEQFF.

The chain couples TRBV30 to TRBJ1-1; the D gene is possibly TRBD1 (6 bases). Trimming took off 2 bases at V and 2 bases at J, with 12 bases between the two ends. There are 14 residues in the CDR3. Germline V gives CDR1 GTSNPN, CDR2 SVGIG (reference sequence). The DNA of the CDR3 is TGTGCCTGGAGTTTGGACAGTTTCAACACTGAAGCTTTCTTT. This translates into CAWSLDSFNTEAFF. Together with reference TRBV30 and TRBJ1-1, the CDR3 gives the full variable domain: SQTIHQWPATLVQPVGSPLSLECTVEGTSNPNLYWYRQAAGRGLQLLFYSVGIGQISSEVPQNLSASRPQDRQFILSSKKLLLSDSGFYLCAWSLDSFNTEAFFGQGTRLTVV.

Written as DNA, the CDR3 is TGTGCCAGCAGCTTCGGGACAGGGGGCGCCGAACAGCCCCAGCATTTT. Translated: CASSFGTGGAEQPQHF. J is TRBJ1-5 and V is TRBV5-5; the match to TRBD1 covers 12 bases. The ends lost 2 bases at V and 7 bases at J; junction bases unmatched: 7. The CDR3 is 16 residues long. Germline V gene data show CDR1 as SGHKS and CDR2 as YYEKEE (reference sequence).

The CDR3 coding sequence is TGTGCCAGCAGCCAAAATCCGGTGGGAGGCGAGCAGTTCTTC. It is translated as CASSQNPVGGEQFF. The chain employs TRBV3-1 (or the pseudogene TRBV3-2) and TRBJ2-1, with a tentative D call TRBD2 (6 bases). Trimming pared 2 bases from V and 10 bases from J, leaving 15 bases between. The CDR3 loop spans 14 amino acids. Germline V lookup: CDR1 LGHDT, CDR2 YNNKEL (reference sequence).

This chain uses TRBV5-1 with TRBJ1-3; D might be TRBD1 (6 bases). V was pared by 4 bases and J by 8 bases, with 13 bases between. Germline V gene data show CDR1 as SGHRS and CDR2 as YFSETQ. CDR3 length: 13 amino acids. The CDR3 sequence is CASSLGARDTIYF. The DNA for the CDR3 is TGCGCCAGCAGCCTGGGGGCGCGGGACACCATATATTTT. Combining the CDR3 with reference TRBV5-1 and TRBJ1-3 gives the whole variable domain KAGVTQTPRYLIKTRGQQVTLSCSPISGHRSVSWYQQTPGQGLQFLFEYFSETQRNKGNFPGRFSGRQFSNSRSEMNVSTLELGDSALYLCASSLGARDTIYFGEGSWLTVV.